The clone carrying this TCR beta chain was found a few times. The antigen is undetermined. V lost 0 bases and J 5 bases, leaving 11 bases between the germline ends. The germline V gene has CDR1 SGDLS and CDR2 YYNGEE. This CDR3 region has 14 residues. The sample is drawn from a study of beta chain features in type 1 diabetes. Notes on the study in general: Shorter TCRB CDR3s, moderately but significantly so, were found in Type 1 diabetes patients in all four CD4+ subsets. A cDNA-based sequencing approach could over-represent cells with high TCR expression. Whatever favoring of shorter templates PCR might show would apply equally to patients and controls.

Reverse transcribing all isolated RNA meant expressed TCRB transcripts were sequenced. Generated by immunoSEQ multiplex PCR, the TCRdb table keeps only in-frame clones and is missing some. The sample lists 500,000 to 800,000 clones, 12% seen once, with more than 0.09% in the top ten. The sequence came from a man under 40 with type 1 diabetes. The J gene is TRBJ2-5, the V gene TRBV9; the D is unclear. The specimen was naive CD4+ T cells from blood. CDR3 nucleotides: TGTGCCAGCAGCGTAGGAATTCAGGAGGAGACCCAGTACTTC. It yields the protein CASSVGIQEETQYF.